This T cell receptor beta chain stems from a study of cytomegalovirus exposure and HLA in healthy donors. V was clipped by 3 bases and J by 4 bases, with 7 bases between them. Germline assignment: CDR1 SGDLS and CDR2 YYNGEE. The CDR3 runs 13 residues. Only in-frame clones appear in the TCRdb table, and some are missing; sequencing was by immunoSEQ multiplex PCR. The table includes 95,000 to 120,000 clones, 90% to 97% detected once. The receptor was isolated from a woman aged 18 to 35 in good health and CMV-seronegative. The V and J genes are TRBV9 and TRBJ1-4; tentatively, D is TRBD1 (5 bases). The sample consisted of PBMCs. This chain's CDR3 is CASSEDNNEKLFF. The DNA of the CDR3 is TGTGCCAGCAGCGAGGACAATAATGAAAAACTGTTTTTT.